The present T cell receptor beta chain was sequenced within a study of blood T cell repertoires in COVID-19. TCRdb keeps only in-frame clones here, not all; method: immunoSEQ multiplex PCR. The sample yields approximately 190,000 clones, roughly four fifths seen once. The length of the CDR3 is 12 residues. Trimming stripped 4 bases from V and 4 bases from J, with 10 bases between. Germline lookup yields CDR1 SQVTM and CDR2 ANQGSEA. The sample holds one count of this clone. The sequencing input was peripheral blood. V usage is TRBV29-1 and J usage is TRBJ1-2, with a tentative D call TRBD1 (5 bases). The sequence was obtained from a man aged 25-45 years with active or convalescent COVID-19. CDR3 DNA: TGCAGCGTTGGCAGGGCCGGCTATGGCTACACCTTC. Translated: CSVGRAGYGYTF.